This TCR beta chain was retrieved from a study of Graves' ophthalmopathy and Graves' hyperthyroidism. Amplification of TCR beta CDR3 regions used RNA transcripts. After a first-round RT-PCR with HTBI primers, a second-round multiplex PCR was run. Each CDR3 protein is one row after TCRdb ran MiXCR on the multiplex PCR reads. This sample has around 1,000,000 distinct CDR3 sequences, with about two fifths found just once. Germline V gene data show CDR1 as SQVTM and CDR2 as ANQGSEA. This CDR3 comprises 17 residues. V shed 6 bases and J shed 0 bases, with 18 bases lying between them. This clonotype was counted many times.

Input material: peripheral blood or thyroid tissue (not recorded which). This sequence originates from an adult man with Graves' hyperthyroidism. The genes are TRBV29-1 and TRBJ2-6, with D maybe TRBD1 (6 bases). CDR3 loop: CSVIASGQNSGANVLTF. CDR3 DNA: TGCAGCGTCATCGCCAGTGGACAGAACTCTGGGGCCAACGTCCTGACTTTC.